These 22 T cell receptor beta chains share one sample of origin, sequenced in a study of CXCR3-negative and CXCR3-positive naive CD8 T cells. UMI labels and 5' RACE were used to prepare the TRB cDNA libraries. Each CDR3 protein gets one entry in TCRdb, which reprocessed the 5' RACE reads and gives no DNA. The sample's table shows about 56,000 distinct CDR3 sequences. Sequenced: memory CD8+ T cells from blood. The receptors originated from a human donor in good health. Some clones in this sample may be carry-over from other donors' samples.

The chain combines TRBV7-6 with TRBJ2-7; TCRdb reports TRBD1, a call that lacks DNA to check it against. The CDR3 is 15 amino acids. Germline assignment: CDR1 SGHVS and CDR2 FNYEAQ. The CDR3 here is CASSSDRDSSYEQYF.

CDR3 protein: CASSDSLVGPDEQFF. The chain recombines TRBV6-4 with TRBJ2-1; the TCRdb call, TRBD1, lacks DNA for checking. Germline loops: CDR1 MRHNA, CDR2 SNTAGT. The CDR3 has 15 amino acids.

The genes are TRBV7-3 and TRBJ2-1. This CDR3 comprises 14 residues. Germline-derived CDR1 and CDR2 are SGHTA and FQGTGA. CDR3 amino acids: CASSLTSDFNEQFF.

CDR3 amino acids: CSVVWGNTEAFF. The rearrangement links TRBV29-1 to TRBJ1-1. CDR1 SQVTM and CDR2 ANQGSEA come from the germline V gene. The CDR3 totals 12 residues. The full variable domain, in which reference TRBV29-1 and TRBJ1-1 provide the parts outside the CDR3, is SAVISQKPSRDICQRGTSLTIQCQVDSQVTMMFWYRQQPGQSLTLIATANQGSEATYESGFVIDKFPISRPNLTFSTLTVSNMSPEDSSIYLCSVVWGNTEAFFGQGTRLTVV.

The chain couples TRBV27 to TRBJ2-3; the TCRdb D gene call, TRBD1, has no DNA to confirm it. Germline CDR1 and CDR2: MNHEY and SMNVEV (reference sequence). This CDR3 region has 15 residues. The CDR3 protein is CASSLQSPFTDTQYF.

The chain has TRBV15 and TRBJ2-7; checking the TCRdb D call of TRBD1 is not possible without DNA. Germline V gene lookup returns CDR1 LNHNV and CDR2 YYDKDF (reference sequence). This CDR3 is 14 amino acids long. The CDR3 sequence is CATSPWPETYEQYF.

This chain links TRBV5-5 with TRBJ2-7; as DNA is missing, the TRBD2 call by TCRdb cannot be tested. Germline values: CDR1 SGHKS, CDR2 YYEKEE (reference sequence). The CDR3 totals 15 residues. CDR3 residues: CASSLEDYREYEQYF. The full variable domain, completed using reference TRBV5-5 and TRBJ2-7, is DAGVTQSPTHLIKTRGQQVTLRCSPISGHKSVSWYQQVLGQGPQFIFQYYEKEERGRGNFPDRFSARQFPNYSSELNVNALLLGDSALYLCASSLEDYREYEQYFGPGTRLTVT.

This rearrangement joins TRBV7-2 to TRBJ2-7. The CDR3 has 14 amino acids. Looked up from germline, CDR1 is SGHTA and CDR2 is FQGNSA. The CDR3 loop is CASSLGLGSYEQYF.

The chain recombines TRBV12-3 or TRBV12-4 with TRBJ2-1; without DNA, the TCRdb call of TRBD1 cannot be checked. The CDR3 has 15 amino acids. The CDR3 here is CASSARQGYYNEQFF.

The chain couples TRBV7-9 to TRBJ2-3; TCRdb lists TRBD2, though no DNA is available to test this call. CDR1 is SEHNR and CDR2 is FQNEAQ in the germline V gene (reference sequence). This CDR3 region has 15 residues. CDR3 region: CASSLETSGTDTQYF.

The chain combines TRBV30 with TRBJ2-7; the D call of TRBD2 rests on TCRdb alone, since no DNA is present to check it. CDR1 and CDR2 (germline): GTSNPN, SVGIG (reference sequence). There are 14 residues in the CDR3. The CDR3 reads CAWGDRDYLYEQYF.

CDR3 sequence: CASSLLDSSTDTQYF. The rearrangement links TRBV7-9 to TRBJ2-3; the D gene TCRdb calls, TRBD1, cannot be checked with no DNA. This CDR3 has 15 amino acids. The V gene's germline CDR1 is SEHNR and CDR2 FQNEAQ (reference sequence).

The chain combines TRBV29-1 with TRBJ2-7. CDR1 and CDR2 (germline): SQVTM, ANQGSEA. There are 13 residues in the CDR3. CDR3 loop: CSVEAAGWDEQYF.

The gene calls are TRBV29-1 and TRBJ1-2. The germline V gene encodes CDR1 SQVTM and CDR2 ANQGSEA. There are 13 residues in the CDR3. CDR3 protein: CSVVGSSNYGYTF.

The chain combines TRBV28 with TRBJ2-3; TCRdb reports TRBD2, a call that lacks DNA to check it against. CDR1 is MDHEN, CDR2 SYDVKM, per germline. The CDR3 length is 18 residues. The CDR3 is CASGTTSPGTSVTDTQYF.

The chain combines TRBV12-3 or TRBV12-4 with TRBJ1-5. The CDR3 covers 14 residues. CDR3 in amino acids: CASTDSGVNQPQHF.

The CDR3 sequence is CASSDSQGVEQYF. The chain combines TRBV9 with TRBJ2-7; no DNA is available, so the TRBD1 call from TCRdb remains unchecked. Germline V lookup: CDR1 SGDLS, CDR2 YYNGEE. The CDR3 has 13 amino acids.

This chain connects TRBV28 to TRBJ2-3; TCRdb calls TRBD2, which cannot be checked without DNA. CDR1 and CDR2 (germline): MDHEN, SYDVKM. This CDR3 is 15 amino acids long. CDR3 residues: CASILTGGGTDTQYF.

The rearrangement uses TRBV5-1 and TRBJ1-3; TCRdb designates TRBD1, a call that cannot be tested without DNA. CDR1 is SGHRS, CDR2 YFSETQ, per germline. CDR3 length: 15 residues. Here the CDR3 reads CASSRDRGAGNTIYF.

The J gene is TRBJ2-1, the V gene TRBV7-3; TCRdb reports TRBD1, a call that lacks DNA to check it against. There are 16 residues in the CDR3. Germline CDR1 is SGHTA and CDR2 is FQGTGA. CDR3 in amino acids: CASSLIGDTPYNEQFF.

J is TRBJ2-1 and V is TRBV29-1; the D call from TCRdb, TRBD2, cannot be confirmed without DNA. The CDR3 runs 18 residues. In germline, CDR1 is SQVTM, CDR2 ANQGSEA. CDR3 region: CSVERVGMTKPLPNEQFF.

V and J are TRBV11-2 and TRBJ2-3; TCRdb designates TRBD1, a call that cannot be tested without DNA. The CDR3 extends over 20 amino acids. Looked up from germline, CDR1 is SGHAT and CDR2 is FQNNGV. The CDR3 reads CASSQLTLAAYGARTDTQYF.